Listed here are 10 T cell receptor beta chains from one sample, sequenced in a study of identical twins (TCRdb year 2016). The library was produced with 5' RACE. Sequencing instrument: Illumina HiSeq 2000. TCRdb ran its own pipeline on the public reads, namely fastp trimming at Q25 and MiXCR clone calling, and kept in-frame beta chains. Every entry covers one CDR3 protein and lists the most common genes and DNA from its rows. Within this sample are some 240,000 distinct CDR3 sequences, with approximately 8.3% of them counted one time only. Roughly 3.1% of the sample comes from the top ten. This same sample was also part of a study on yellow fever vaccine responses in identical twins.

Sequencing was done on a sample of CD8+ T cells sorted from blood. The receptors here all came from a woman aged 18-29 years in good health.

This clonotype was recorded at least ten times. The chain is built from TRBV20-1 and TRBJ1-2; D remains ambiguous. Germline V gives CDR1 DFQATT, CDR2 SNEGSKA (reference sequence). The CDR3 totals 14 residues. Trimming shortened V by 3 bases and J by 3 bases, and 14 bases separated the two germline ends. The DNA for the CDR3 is TGCAGTGCTAGCCCCACGGCCTCACACTATGGCTACACCTTC. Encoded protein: CSASPTASHYGYTF.

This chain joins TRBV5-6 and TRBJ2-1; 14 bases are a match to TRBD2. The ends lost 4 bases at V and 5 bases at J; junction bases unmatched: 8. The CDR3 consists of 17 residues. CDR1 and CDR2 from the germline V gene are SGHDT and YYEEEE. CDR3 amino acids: CASSLRLAGGFHNEQFF. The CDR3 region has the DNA TGTGCCAGCAGCCTACGACTAGCGGGAGGGTTTCACAATGAGCAGTTCTTC.

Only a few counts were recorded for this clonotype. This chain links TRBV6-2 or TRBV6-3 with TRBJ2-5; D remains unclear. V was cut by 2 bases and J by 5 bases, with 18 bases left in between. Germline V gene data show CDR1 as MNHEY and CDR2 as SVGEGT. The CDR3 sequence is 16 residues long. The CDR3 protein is CASSYPVGGFAETQYF. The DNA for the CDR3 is TGTGCCAGCAGTTACCCGGTAGGCGGCTTTGCTGAGACCCAGTACTTC.

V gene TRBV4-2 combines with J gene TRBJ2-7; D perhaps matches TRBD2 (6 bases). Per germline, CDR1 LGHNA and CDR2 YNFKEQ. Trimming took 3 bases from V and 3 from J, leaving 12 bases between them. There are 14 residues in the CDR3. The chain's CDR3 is CASSHGGSGYEQYF. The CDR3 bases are TGTGCCAGCAGCCACGGGGGATCGGGCTACGAGCAGTACTTC.

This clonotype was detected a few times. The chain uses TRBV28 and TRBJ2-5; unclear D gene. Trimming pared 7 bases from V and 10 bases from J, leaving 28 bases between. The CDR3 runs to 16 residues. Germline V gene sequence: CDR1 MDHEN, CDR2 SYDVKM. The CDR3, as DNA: TGTGCCAGCACTACACTGGTTCCGCCAGGCGCGGTCGACCAGTACTTC. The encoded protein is CASTTLVPPGAVDQYF. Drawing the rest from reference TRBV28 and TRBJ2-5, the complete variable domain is DVKVTQSSRYLVKRTGEKVFLECVQDMDHENMFWYRQDPGLGLRLIYFSYDVKMKEKGDIPEGYSVSREKKERFSLILESASTNQTSMYLCASTTLVPPGAVDQYFGPGTRLLVL.

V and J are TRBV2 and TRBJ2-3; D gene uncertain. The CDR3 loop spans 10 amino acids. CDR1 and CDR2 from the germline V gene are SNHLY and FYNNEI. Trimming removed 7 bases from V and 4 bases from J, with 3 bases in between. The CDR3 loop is CASKADTQYF. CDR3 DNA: TGTGCCAGCAAAGCAGATACGCAGTATTTT.

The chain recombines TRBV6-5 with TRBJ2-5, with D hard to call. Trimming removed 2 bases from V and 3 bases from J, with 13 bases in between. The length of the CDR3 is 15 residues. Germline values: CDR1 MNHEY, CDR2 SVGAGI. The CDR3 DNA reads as TGTGCCAGCAGTTACGGTTACAGCCTAAAAGAGACCCAGTACTTC. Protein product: CASSYGYSLKETQYF.

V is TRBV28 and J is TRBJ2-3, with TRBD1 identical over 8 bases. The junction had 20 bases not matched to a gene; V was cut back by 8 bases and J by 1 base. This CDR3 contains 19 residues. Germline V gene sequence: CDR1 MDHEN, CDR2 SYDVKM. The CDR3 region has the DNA TGTGCCAGCCCAGTCCGGGACAGGCCTTTTCCGGCATGCACAGATACGCAGTATTTT. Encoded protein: CASPVRDRPFPACTDTQYF.

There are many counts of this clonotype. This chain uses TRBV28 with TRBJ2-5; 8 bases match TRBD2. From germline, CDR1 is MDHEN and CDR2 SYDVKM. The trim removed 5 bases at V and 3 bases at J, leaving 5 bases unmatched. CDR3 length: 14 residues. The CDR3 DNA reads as TGTGCCAGCAGTCAGCGGGGGCTAGAAGAGACCCAGTACTTC. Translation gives CASSQRGLEETQYF. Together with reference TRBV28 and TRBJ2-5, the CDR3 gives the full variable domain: DVKVTQSSRYLVKRTGEKVFLECVQDMDHENMFWYRQDPGLGLRLIYFSYDVKMKEKGDIPEGYSVSREKKERFSLILESASTNQTSMYLCASSQRGLEETQYFGPGTRLLVL.

This chain's CDR3 is CSATGAVAGELFF. The CDR3 DNA reads as TGCAGTGCTACAGGGGCAGTTGCCGGGGAGCTGTTTTTT. The rearrangement joins TRBV20-1 to TRBJ2-2, with a weak D call TRBD1 (6 bases). V lost 4 bases and J lost 6, with 12 bases in between. The germline V gene encodes CDR1 DFQATT and CDR2 SNEGSKA (reference sequence). This CDR3 is built from 13 residues.